This T cell receptor (beta chain) was sequenced in a study of coeliac disease. The germline CDR1 and CDR2 sequences are SQVTM and ANQGSEA. This CDR3 has 16 amino acids. V lost 4 bases, J lost 8 bases, and 14 bases stayed unmatched. Only in-frame clones appear in the TCRdb table, and some are missing; sequencing was by immunoSEQ multiplex PCR. The table has 5,000 to 7,500 clones, approximately 72% seen once; the top ten hold under 8.5%. This chain uses TRBV29-1 with TRBJ2-1, with 10 bases identical to TRBD2. The sequence came from a man aged 50 or older with active celiac disease. Sequencing input: lamina propria lymphocytes from the gut. CDR3: CSVGASGGMPVDEQFF. In nucleotides, the CDR3 is TGCAGCGTTGGGGCTAGCGGGGGTATGCCTGTGGATGAGCAGTTCTTC.